Here is one TCR beta chain with its context. Its cognate antigen is unknown. This specimen belongs to a study of T-cell reconstitution after alpha-beta-depleted transplantation in children. Study results and limitations: Some patients owed their high day-60 TCRbeta diversity to surviving recipient T cells and thymic progenitors. About two months after transplant, alpha-beta T cells reportedly came from several hundred expanded graft clones.

The library targeted TCRbeta and was prepared with unique molecular identifiers. TCRdb passed the PCR reads through MiXCR, listing each CDR3 protein once. The table shows about 27,000 distinct CDR3 sequences, with roughly a sixth occurring only once. The germline gives CDR1 GTSNPN, CDR2 SVGIG (reference sequence). V lost 2 bases to trimming and J lost 3 bases; unmatched junction nucleotides: 10. The CDR3 has 15 amino acids. The sample here was PBMCs, mostly from graft donor cells, taken 60 days after TCRalphabeta/CD19-depleted stem cell transplant. This clonotype was obtained from a male patient aged 2-10 years who had a stem cell transplant for acute lymphoblastic leukemia, so the T cells may come from the graft donor. The rearrangement uses TRBV30 and TRBJ2-7; 7 nucleotides align to TRBD1. CDR3 nucleotides: TGTGCCTGGAGTACTAGGGCAGGGGGAAGCTACGAGCAGTACTTC. Amino acid sequence: CAWSTRAGGSYEQYF.